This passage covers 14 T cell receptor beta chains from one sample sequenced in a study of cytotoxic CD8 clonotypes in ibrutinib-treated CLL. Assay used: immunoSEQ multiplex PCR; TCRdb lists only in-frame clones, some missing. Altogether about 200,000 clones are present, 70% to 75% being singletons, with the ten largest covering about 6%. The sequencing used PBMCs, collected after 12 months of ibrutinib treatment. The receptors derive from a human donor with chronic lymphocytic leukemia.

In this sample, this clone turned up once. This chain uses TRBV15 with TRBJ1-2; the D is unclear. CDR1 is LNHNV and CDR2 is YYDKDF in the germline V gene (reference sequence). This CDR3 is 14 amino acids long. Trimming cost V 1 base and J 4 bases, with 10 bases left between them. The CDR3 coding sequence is TGTGCCACCAGCAGAGCTTCTACTGTCTATGGCTACACCTTC. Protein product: CATSRASTVYGYTF. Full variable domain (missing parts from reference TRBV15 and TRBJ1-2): DAMVIQNPRYQVTQFGKPVTLSCSQTLNHNVMYWYQQKSSQAPKLLFHYYDKDFNNEADTPDNFQSRRPNTSFCFLDIRSPGLGDTAMYLCATSRASTVYGYTFGSGTRLTVV.

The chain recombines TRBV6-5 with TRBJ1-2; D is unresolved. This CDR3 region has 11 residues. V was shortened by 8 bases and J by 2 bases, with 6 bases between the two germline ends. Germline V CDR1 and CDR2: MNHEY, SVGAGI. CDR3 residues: CASHQNYGYTF. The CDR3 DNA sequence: TGTGCCAGCCATCAGAACTATGGCTACACCTTC.

CDR3 region: CASSLLALNTEAFF. The DNA of the CDR3 is TGCGCCAGCAGCTTATTGGCGCTGAACACTGAAGCTTTCTTT. The chain uses TRBV5-1 and TRBJ1-1; D is ambiguous. The CDR3 spans 14 residues. Trimming cost V 2 bases and J 0 bases, with 8 bases left between them. CDR1 SGHRS and CDR2 YFSETQ come from the germline V gene. Full variable domain (rest looked up from reference TRBV5-1 and TRBJ1-1): KAGVTQTPRYLIKTRGQQVTLSCSPISGHRSVSWYQQTPGQGLQFLFEYFSETQRNKGNFPGRFSGRQFSNSRSEMNVSTLELGDSALYLCASSLLALNTEAFFGQGTRLTVV.

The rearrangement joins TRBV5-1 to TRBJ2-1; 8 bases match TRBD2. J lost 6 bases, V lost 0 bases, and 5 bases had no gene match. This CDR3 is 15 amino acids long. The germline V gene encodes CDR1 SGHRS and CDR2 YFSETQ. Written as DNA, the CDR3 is TGCGCCAGCAGCTTGGCGGCGGGAGGCGGCAATGAGCAGTTCTTC. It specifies CASSLAAGGGNEQFF.

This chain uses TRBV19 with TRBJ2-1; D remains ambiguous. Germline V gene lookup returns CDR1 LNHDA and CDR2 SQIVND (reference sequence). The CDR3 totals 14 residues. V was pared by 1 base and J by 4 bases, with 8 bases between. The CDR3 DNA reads TGTGCCAGTAGTATAGGCGGTCCGTACAATGAGCAGTTCTTC. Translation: CASSIGGPYNEQFF.

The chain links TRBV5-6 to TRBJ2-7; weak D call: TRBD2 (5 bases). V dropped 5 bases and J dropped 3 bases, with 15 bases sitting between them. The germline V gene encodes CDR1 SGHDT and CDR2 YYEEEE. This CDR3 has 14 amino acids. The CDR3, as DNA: TGTGCCAGCAGATCACGAGGGCGTTTCTACGAGCAGTACTTC. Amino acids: CASRSRGRFYEQYF.

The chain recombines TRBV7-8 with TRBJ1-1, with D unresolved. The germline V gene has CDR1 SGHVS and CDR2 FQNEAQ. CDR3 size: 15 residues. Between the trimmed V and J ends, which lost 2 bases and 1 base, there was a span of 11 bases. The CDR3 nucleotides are TGTGCCAGCAGCTTACTCGGCAGCAGGAACACTGAAGCTTTCTTT. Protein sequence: CASSLLGSRNTEAFF.

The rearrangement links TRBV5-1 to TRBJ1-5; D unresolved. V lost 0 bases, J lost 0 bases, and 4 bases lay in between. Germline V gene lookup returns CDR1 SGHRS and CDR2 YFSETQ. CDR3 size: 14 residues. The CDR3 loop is CASSLVGSNQPQHF. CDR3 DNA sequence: TGCGCCAGCAGCTTGGTGGGTAGCAATCAGCCCCAGCATTTT.

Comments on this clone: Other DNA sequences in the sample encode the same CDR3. The CDR3 coding sequence is TGTGCCAGCTCACCGACAGGGTTGAACACTGAAGCTTTCTTT. It is translated as CASSPTGLNTEAFF. This chain uses TRBV18 with TRBJ1-1; 7 positions match TRBD1. CDR3 length equals 14 residues. Germline V lookup: CDR1 KGHSH, CDR2 LQKENI. V was pared by 3 bases and J by 0 bases, with 1 base of the junction left unmatched.

The CDR3 reads CSVGGRGGNQPQHF. In nucleotides, the CDR3 is TGCAGCGTTGGGGGCAGGGGCGGCAATCAGCCCCAGCATTTT. This chain links TRBV29-1 with TRBJ1-5, with TRBD1 as a possible D gene (6 bases). Trimming took 4 bases from V and 2 from J, leaving 12 bases between them. This CDR3 contains 14 residues. Germline V gene sequence: CDR1 SQVTM, CDR2 ANQGSEA.

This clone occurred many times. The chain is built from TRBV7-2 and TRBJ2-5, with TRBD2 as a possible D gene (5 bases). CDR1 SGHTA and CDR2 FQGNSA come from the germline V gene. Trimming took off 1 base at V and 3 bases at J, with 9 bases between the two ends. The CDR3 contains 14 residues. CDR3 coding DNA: TGTGCCAGCAGCTTAGGAGCCGGGGAAGAGACCCAGTACTTC. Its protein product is CASSLGAGEETQYF.

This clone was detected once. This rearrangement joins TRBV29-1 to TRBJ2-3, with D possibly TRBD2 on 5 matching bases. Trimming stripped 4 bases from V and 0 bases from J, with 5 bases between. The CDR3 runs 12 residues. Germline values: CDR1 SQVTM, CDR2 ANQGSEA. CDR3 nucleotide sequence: TGCAGCGTTGGCGGGAGCACAGATACGCAGTATTTT. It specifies CSVGGSTDTQYF.

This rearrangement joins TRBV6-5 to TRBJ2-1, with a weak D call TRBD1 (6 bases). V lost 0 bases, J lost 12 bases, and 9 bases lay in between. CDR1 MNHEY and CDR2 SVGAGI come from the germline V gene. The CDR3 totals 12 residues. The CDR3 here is CASSYSQDRQFF. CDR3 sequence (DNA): TGTGCCAGCAGTTACTCGCAGGACAGGCAGTTCTTC.

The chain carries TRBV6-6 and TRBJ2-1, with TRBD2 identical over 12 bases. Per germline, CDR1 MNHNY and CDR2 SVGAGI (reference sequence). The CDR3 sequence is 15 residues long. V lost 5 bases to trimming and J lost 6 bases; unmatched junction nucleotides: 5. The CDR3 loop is CASSPWTSGINEQFF. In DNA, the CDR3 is TGTGCCAGCAGTCCTTGGACTAGCGGGATCAATGAGCAGTTCTTC.